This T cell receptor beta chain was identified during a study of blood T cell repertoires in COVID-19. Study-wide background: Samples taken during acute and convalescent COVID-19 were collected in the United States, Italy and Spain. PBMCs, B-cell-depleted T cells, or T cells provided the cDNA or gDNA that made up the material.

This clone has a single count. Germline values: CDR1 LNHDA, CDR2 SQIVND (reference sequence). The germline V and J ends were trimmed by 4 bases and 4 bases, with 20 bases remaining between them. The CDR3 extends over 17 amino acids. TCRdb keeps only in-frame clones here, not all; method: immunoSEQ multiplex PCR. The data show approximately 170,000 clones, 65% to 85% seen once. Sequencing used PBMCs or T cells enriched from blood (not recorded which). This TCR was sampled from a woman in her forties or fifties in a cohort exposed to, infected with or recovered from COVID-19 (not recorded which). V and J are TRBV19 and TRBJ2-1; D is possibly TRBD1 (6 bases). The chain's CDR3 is CASSSSFLGQGYNEQFF. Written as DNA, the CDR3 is TGTGCCAGTAGTAGTTCTTTTCTAGGGCAGGGGTACAATGAGCAGTTCTTC.